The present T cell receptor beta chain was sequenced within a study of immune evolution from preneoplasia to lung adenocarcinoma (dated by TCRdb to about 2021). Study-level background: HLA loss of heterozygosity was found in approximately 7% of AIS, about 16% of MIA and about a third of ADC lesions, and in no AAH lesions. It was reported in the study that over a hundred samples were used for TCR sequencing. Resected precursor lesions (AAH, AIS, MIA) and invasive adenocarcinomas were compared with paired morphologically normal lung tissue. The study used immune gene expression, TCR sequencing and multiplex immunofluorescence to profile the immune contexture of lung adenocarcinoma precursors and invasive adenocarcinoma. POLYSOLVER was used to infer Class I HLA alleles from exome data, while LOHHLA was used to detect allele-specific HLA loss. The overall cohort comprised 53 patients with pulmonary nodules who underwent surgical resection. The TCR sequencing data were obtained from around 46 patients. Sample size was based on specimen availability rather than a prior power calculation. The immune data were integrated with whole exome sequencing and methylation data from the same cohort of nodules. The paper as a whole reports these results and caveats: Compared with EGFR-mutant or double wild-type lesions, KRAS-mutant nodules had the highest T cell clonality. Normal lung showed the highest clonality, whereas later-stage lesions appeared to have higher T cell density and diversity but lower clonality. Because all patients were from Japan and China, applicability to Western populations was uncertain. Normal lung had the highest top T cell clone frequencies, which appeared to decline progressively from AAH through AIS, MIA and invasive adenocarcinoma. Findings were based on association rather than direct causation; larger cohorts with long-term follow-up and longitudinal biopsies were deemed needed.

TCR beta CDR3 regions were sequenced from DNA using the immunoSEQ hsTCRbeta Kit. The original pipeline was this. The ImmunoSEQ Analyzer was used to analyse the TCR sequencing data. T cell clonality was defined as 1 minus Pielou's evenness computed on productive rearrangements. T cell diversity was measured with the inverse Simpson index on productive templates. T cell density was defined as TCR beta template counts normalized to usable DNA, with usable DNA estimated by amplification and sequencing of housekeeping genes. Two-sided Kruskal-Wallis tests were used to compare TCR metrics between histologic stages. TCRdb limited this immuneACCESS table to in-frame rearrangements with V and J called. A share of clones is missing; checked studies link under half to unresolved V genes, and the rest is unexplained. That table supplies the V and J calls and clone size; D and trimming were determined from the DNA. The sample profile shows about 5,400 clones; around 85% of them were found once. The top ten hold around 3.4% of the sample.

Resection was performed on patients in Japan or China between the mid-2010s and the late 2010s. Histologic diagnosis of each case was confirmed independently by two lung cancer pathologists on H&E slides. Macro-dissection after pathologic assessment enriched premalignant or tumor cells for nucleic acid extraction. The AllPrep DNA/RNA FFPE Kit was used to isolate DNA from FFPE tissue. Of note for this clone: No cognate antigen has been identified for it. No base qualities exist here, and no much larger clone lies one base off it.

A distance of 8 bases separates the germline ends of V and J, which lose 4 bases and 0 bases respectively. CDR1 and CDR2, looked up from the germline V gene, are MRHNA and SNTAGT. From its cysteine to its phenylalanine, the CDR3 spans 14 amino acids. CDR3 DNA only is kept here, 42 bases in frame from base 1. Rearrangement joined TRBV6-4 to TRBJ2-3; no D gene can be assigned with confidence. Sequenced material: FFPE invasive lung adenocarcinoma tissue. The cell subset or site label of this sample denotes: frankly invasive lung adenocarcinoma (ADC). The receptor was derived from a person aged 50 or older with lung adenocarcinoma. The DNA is TGTGCCAGCAGTGCTGTCGGAAGCACAGATACGCAGTATTTT. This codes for CASSAVGSTDTQYF.